This record covers a single T cell receptor (beta chain). The antigen remains undetermined. The data derive from a study of T cell responses to AZD1222 COVID-19 vaccine. About the study: Both about-4-week and about-12-week second-dose recipients were combined. Findings and limits, study-wide: Of spike-specific TCRs, nearly half reportedly target regions left unmutated in variants. Seropositive AZD1222 recipients at baseline numbered only five or six.

Germline lookup yields CDR1 LNHDA and CDR2 SQIVND (reference sequence). This CDR3 comprises 12 residues. The V end lost 5 bases, the J end lost 7 bases, and 8 bases lay between the germline ends. Libraries were prepared by immunoSEQ multiplex PCR; TCRdb keeps only in-frame clonotypes and omits some of them. This sample has 92,000 or so clones; 85% to 90% occur once, and the top ten carry under 30%. The chain has TRBV19 and TRBJ2-2; D might be TRBD1 (6 bases). This sequence was found in an adult in good health. The sequences come from peripheral blood, collected on day 0 of AZD1222 vaccination. The CDR3 DNA is TGTGCCAGTAGTGTCAGGGGCGGGGAGCTGTTTTTT. It is translated as CASSVRGGELFF.